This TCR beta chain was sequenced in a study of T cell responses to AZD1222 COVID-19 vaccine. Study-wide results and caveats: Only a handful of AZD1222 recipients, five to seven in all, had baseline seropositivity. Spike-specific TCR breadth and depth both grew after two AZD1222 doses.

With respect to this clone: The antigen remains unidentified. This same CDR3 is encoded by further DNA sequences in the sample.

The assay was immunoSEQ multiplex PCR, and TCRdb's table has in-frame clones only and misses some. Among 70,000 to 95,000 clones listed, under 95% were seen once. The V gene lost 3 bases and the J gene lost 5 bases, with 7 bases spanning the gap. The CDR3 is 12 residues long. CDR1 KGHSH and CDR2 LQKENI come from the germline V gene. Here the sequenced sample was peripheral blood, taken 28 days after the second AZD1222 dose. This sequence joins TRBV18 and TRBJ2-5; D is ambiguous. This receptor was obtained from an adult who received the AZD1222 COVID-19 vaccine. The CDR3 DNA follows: TGTGCCAGCTCACCGGACGGCGAGACCCAGTACTTC. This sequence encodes CASSPDGETQYF.